The sequence of this T cell receptor beta chain was determined in a study of blood T cell repertoires in COVID-19. For the study at large: Whether acute or convalescent, the COVID-19 samples came from the United States, Italy and Spain.

The repertoire was sequenced with immunoSEQ multiplex PCR; TCRdb's copy has only in-frame clones and lacks some. The sample has about 180,000 clones, roughly four fifths seen once. Germline V gives CDR1 MDHEN, CDR2 SYDVKM. The CDR3 spans 14 residues. The V gene lost 3 bases and the J gene lost 7 bases, with 13 bases spanning the gap. The receptor comes from a woman in her seventies with COVID-19, enrolled during active disease. The sequencing sample was made of peripheral blood. J is TRBJ1-5 and V is TRBV28; maybe TRBD1 (6 bases). This CDR3 is CASSLVQGRQPQHF. The CDR3 coding sequence is TGTGCCAGCAGTTTGGTTCAGGGGCGACAGCCCCAGCATTTT.